A single sample gave rise to the 21 T cell receptor beta chains below, sequenced in a study of cytomegalovirus exposure and HLA in healthy donors (dated by TCRdb to between 2016 and 2019). The library came from the immunoSEQ multiplex PCR assay. For the multiplex PCR, a mixture combining 60 forward primers for TCR Vbeta segments and 13 reverse primers for TCR Jbeta segments was used. The immuneACCESS repertoire file appears here via TCRdb, limited to in-frame rearrangements. These files lack a portion of the clones; in checked studies, under half of the deficit traces to unresolved V genes, and the cause of the others is not known. A total of roughly 240,000 clones appear in this sample, roughly 87% of them only once. The top ten clonotypes cover 5% to 6.5% of the sample. Material: PBMCs. These TCRs come from a woman in her thirties or forties in good health and CMV-seropositive.

V usage is TRBV5-1 and J usage is TRBJ1-5, with 9 bases aligning to TRBD1. The V gene end was trimmed by 4 bases and the J gene end by 7 bases; junction bases not matched to a gene: 6. The CDR3 consists of 14 residues. Germline CDR1 is SGHRS and CDR2 is YFSETQ. The CDR3 DNA follows: TGCGCCAGCAGCGCACAGGGGGCCGGACAGCCCCAGCATTTT. Protein product: CASSAQGAGQPQHF.

This chain joins TRBV5-4 and TRBJ2-1, with unresolved D. V gave up 0 bases and J gave up 7 bases, with 8 bases separating them. The length of the CDR3 is 13 residues. Germline V gene sequence: CDR1 SGHNT, CDR2 YYREEE (reference sequence). In DNA, the CDR3 is TGTGCCAGCAGCTTGGGTCTTTTAAATGAGCAGTTCTTC. Protein sequence: CASSLGLLNEQFF.

The rearrangement joins TRBV7-2 to TRBJ1-2; 7 bases are shared with TRBD1. Per the germline V gene, CDR1 is SGHTA and CDR2 is FQGNSA. This CDR3 region has 14 residues. V lost 5 bases to trimming and J lost 4 bases; unmatched junction nucleotides: 7. The CDR3 sequence: CASSPGTDGYGYTF. The CDR3 nucleotides read TGTGCCAGCAGCCCAGGGACAGATGGCTATGGCTACACCTTC.

J is TRBJ2-1 and V is TRBV18; no definite D call. The germline V and J ends were trimmed by 6 bases and 3 bases, with 3 bases remaining between them. CDR3 size: 11 residues. Germline V gene lookup returns CDR1 KGHSH and CDR2 LQKENI. As DNA, the CDR3 is TGTGCCAGCTCCCGCTACAATGAGCAGTTCTTC. It specifies CASSRYNEQFF.

This rearrangement joins TRBV9 to TRBJ1-2; the D gene is possibly TRBD1 (6 bases). The CDR3 has 13 amino acids. V lost 0 bases to trimming and J lost 4 bases, with 7 bases between them. Germline V gene lookup returns CDR1 SGDLS and CDR2 YYNGEE. In DNA form, the CDR3 reads TGTGCCAGCAGCGTAGGGGACACCTATGGCTACACCTTC. Its translation: CASSVGDTYGYTF.

CDR3 region: CASSLAGRLRTEAFF. The CDR3 bases are TGTGCCAGCAGCTTGGCCGGGAGGCTGAGGACTGAAGCTTTCTTT. The chain is built from TRBV5-8 and TRBJ1-1; D unclear. The CDR3 runs 15 residues. The V end was cut by 0 bases, the J end by 5 bases, with 14 bases between. CDR1 SGHTS and CDR2 YDEGEE come from the germline V gene.

The J gene is TRBJ2-2, the V gene TRBV7-9; maybe TRBD2 (5 bases). V was clipped by 7 bases and J by 0 bases, with 12 bases between them. The germline CDR1 and CDR2 sequences are SEHNR and FQNEAQ (reference sequence). The CDR3 has 15 residues. CDR3 region: CASTRESSNTGELFF. CDR3 DNA: TGTGCCAGCACTAGGGAGTCGTCGAACACCGGGGAGCTGTTTTTT.

This clone has only a few counts. The J gene is TRBJ1-2, the V gene TRBV30, with TRBD1 matching 9 bases. Trimming removed 1 base from V and 8 bases from J; junction bases left unmatched: 17. The CDR3 has 17 residues. The germline V gene has CDR1 GTSNPN and CDR2 SVGIG (reference sequence). The CDR3 reads CAWSARFGTGMVGGYTF. CDR3 sequence (DNA): TGTGCCTGGAGTGCCCGGTTCGGGACAGGGATGGTTGGAGGCTACACCTTC.

This chain connects TRBV18 to TRBJ2-3, with D perhaps TRBD1 (6 bases). CDR3 length: 15 amino acids. V lost 3 bases to trimming and J lost 1 base, with 11 bases between them. The germline gives CDR1 KGHSH, CDR2 LQKENI. CDR3 residues: CASSPSQGRTDTQYF. The CDR3 DNA follows: TGTGCCAGCTCACCGAGCCAGGGGCGCACAGATACGCAGTATTTT.

The V call is TRBV5-1, the J call TRBJ2-5; D remains ambiguous. There are 16 residues in the CDR3. V was clipped by 0 bases and J by 1 base, with 13 bases between them. Germline CDR1 and CDR2: SGHRS and YFSETQ. CDR3 protein: CASSLEVQPGQETQYF. The CDR3 region has the DNA TGCGCCAGCAGCTTGGAGGTACAGCCCGGCCAAGAGACCCAGTACTTC.

The chain carries TRBV18 and TRBJ2-1; TRBD1 might be the D (5 bases). Germline CDR1 and CDR2: KGHSH and LQKENI. V was shortened by 1 base and J by 4 bases, with 11 bases between the two germline ends. The CDR3 runs to 15 residues. CDR3 amino acids: CASSPQLRQYNEQFF. CDR3 in DNA: TGTGCCAGCTCACCACAACTTCGACAGTACAATGAGCAGTTCTTC.

V and J are TRBV13 and TRBJ2-3; TRBD1 agrees at 9 bases. Germline V CDR1 and CDR2: PRHDT, FYEKMQ (reference sequence). This CDR3 is built from 15 residues. The junction had 5 bases not matched to a gene; V was cut back by 2 bases and J by 5 bases. CDR3 DNA sequence: TGTGCCAGCAGCTTATGGACAGGGGTTAGAGATACGCAGTATTTT. The encoded protein is CASSLWTGVRDTQYF.

The genes are TRBV18 and TRBJ1-2, with 7 positions matching TRBD1. The germline V gene encodes CDR1 KGHSH and CDR2 LQKENI. After removal of 4 bases from V and 4 bases from J, the junction contained 9 bases not matched to a gene. This CDR3 contains 15 residues. CDR3 coding DNA: TGTGCCAGCTCACTCGACCGACAGGGAGTCTATGGCTACACCTTC. This codes for CASSLDRQGVYGYTF.

V gene TRBV5-1 combines with J gene TRBJ1-1, with D maybe TRBD1 (5 bases). V lost 7 bases and J lost 1, with 14 bases in between. CDR3 length: 14 residues. Germline values: CDR1 SGHRS, CDR2 YFSETQ. CDR3 in DNA: TGCGCCAGCTCAACAGGATTTCAGAACACTGAAGCTTTCTTT. Its protein product is CASSTGFQNTEAFF.

The chain carries TRBV7-2 and TRBJ1-1; 9 bases fit TRBD1. Germline CDR1 and CDR2: SGHTA and FQGNSA. V was pared by 4 bases and J by 1 base, with 4 bases of the junction left unmatched. This CDR3 is 15 amino acids long. The CDR3 DNA reads as TGTGCCAGCAGCTCCCGACAGGGGGAGAACACTGAAGCTTTCTTT. This gives the protein CASSSRQGENTEAFF.

The chain joins TRBV18 to TRBJ1-2; 10 positions agree with TRBD1. J was trimmed by 5 bases and V by 3 bases; bases with no gene match: 15. The CDR3 runs 18 residues. CDR1 is KGHSH and CDR2 is LQKENI in the germline V gene. The CDR3 coding sequence is TGTGCCAGCTCACCCTGGACAGGGGGTGGGGGTGCGAGATATGGCTACACCTTC. Amino acids: CASSPWTGGGGARYGYTF. Filled out from reference TRBV18 and TRBJ1-2, the complete variable domain reads NAGVMQNPRHLVRRRGQEARLRCSPMKGHSHVYWYRQLPEEGLKFMVYLQKENIIDESGMPKERFSAEFPKEGPSILRIQQVVRGDSAAYFCASSPWTGGGGARYGYTFGSGTRLTVV.

The chain employs TRBV6-1 and TRBJ2-1, with 8 bases identical to TRBD1. Germline-derived CDR1 and CDR2 are MNHNS and SASEGT. This CDR3 is 14 amino acids long. J gave up 9 bases and V 5 bases, and 9 bases lay outside the gene matches. Here the CDR3 reads CASSLWTGKGEQFF. CDR3 coding DNA: TGTGCCAGCAGTTTATGGACAGGGAAGGGTGAGCAGTTCTTC.

The V gene is TRBV7-9, the J gene TRBJ2-2; 7 positions agree with TRBD1. The CDR3 covers 15 residues. CDR1 is SEHNR, CDR2 FQNEAQ, per germline (reference sequence). The V segment lost 10 bases and the J segment 1 base; nucleotides outside the gene matches: 9. The CDR3 loop reads CATPPGDRNTGELFF. CDR3 DNA sequence: TGTGCCACCCCACCCGGGGACAGGAACACCGGGGAGCTGTTTTTT.

The chain recombines TRBV12-5 with TRBJ1-2, with 7 bases aligning to TRBD1. Trimming removed 6 bases from V and 3 bases from J; junction bases left unmatched: 7. The CDR3 runs to 14 residues. Germline CDR1 and CDR2: LGHNT and FRNRAP. CDR3 DNA: TGTGCTAGTGGCCCACCAGGGGGAGACTATGGCTACACCTTC. This encodes CASGPPGGDYGYTF.

V is TRBV29-1 and J is TRBJ1-1; D is possibly TRBD1 (6 bases). The CDR3 sequence is 16 residues long. Deletions cut 0 bases from V and 0 bases from J, with 14 bases between. Germline CDR1 reads SQVTM; CDR2 reads ANQGSEA. The CDR3 loop reads CSVEDPTGPMNTEAFF. CDR3 nucleotides: TGCAGCGTTGAAGATCCGACAGGCCCCATGAACACTGAAGCTTTCTTT.

This clone was counted only a few times. The chain joins TRBV5-1 to TRBJ2-3, with TRBD1 as a possible D gene (5 bases). Per germline, CDR1 SGHRS and CDR2 YFSETQ. The CDR3 loop spans 13 amino acids. V was pared by 5 bases and J by 6 bases, with 13 bases between. The CDR3 loop reads CASSEAGRDTQYF. CDR3 in DNA: TGCGCCAGCAGTGAGGCAGGGCGGGATACGCAGTATTTT.